The present T cell receptor (beta chain) was sequenced within a study of shared clonotypes between healthy human individuals. Notes on the study in general: For naive CD4 cells, approximately 4.8% of clonotypes were shared across a handful of donors. Estimated richness values were generally larger in naive subsets than in memory subsets.

Donors comprised only Caucasian adults living in Nashville, Tennessee. Sorted-subset replicate PCRs used 200 ng of genomic DNA. This amount corresponded to 25,000 to 30,000 T cell genomes. Assay: immunoSEQ multiplex PCR; the TCRdb copy retains only in-frame clones and omits some. This table holds approximately 940,000 clones, more than 75% found once. This CDR3 is built from 14 residues. From germline, CDR1 is KGHSH and CDR2 LQKENI. V was shortened by 6 bases and J by 3 bases, with 15 bases between the two germline ends. On this clone itself: Antigen unknown.

This receptor was obtained from a man aged 18 to 29 in good health. The chain recombines TRBV18 with TRBJ2-7, with D tentatively TRBD1 (5 bases). Sequenced material: memory CD4+ T cells sorted from blood. Noted subset: CD45RA-negative fraction. In DNA, the CDR3 is TGTGCCAGCTCCGTCGACAGAAGTAACTACGAGCAGTACTTC. This codes for CASSVDRSNYEQYF. Supplemented by reference TRBV18 and TRBJ2-7, the full variable domain reads NAGVMQNPRHLVRRRGQEARLRCSPMKGHSHVYWYRQLPEEGLKFMVYLQKENIIDESGMPKERFSAEFPKEGPSILRIQQVVRGDSAAYFCASSVDRSNYEQYFGPGTRLTVT.